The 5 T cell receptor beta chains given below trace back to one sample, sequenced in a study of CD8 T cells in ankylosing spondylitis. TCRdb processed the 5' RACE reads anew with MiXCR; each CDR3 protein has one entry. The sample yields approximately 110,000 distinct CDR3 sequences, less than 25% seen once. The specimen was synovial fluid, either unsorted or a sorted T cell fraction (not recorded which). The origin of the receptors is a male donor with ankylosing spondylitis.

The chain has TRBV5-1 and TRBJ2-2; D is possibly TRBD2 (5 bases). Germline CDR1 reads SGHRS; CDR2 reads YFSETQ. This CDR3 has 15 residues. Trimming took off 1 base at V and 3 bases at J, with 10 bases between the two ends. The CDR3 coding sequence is TGCGCCAGCAGCTTGTTACTAGACGACACCGGGGAGCTGTTTTTT. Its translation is CASSLLLDDTGELFF. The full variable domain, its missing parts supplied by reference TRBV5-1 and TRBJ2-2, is KAGVTQTPRYLIKTRGQQVTLSCSPISGHRSVSWYQQTPGQGLQFLFEYFSETQRNKGNFPGRFSGRQFSNSRSEMNVSTLELGDSALYLCASSLLLDDTGELFFGEGSRLTVL.

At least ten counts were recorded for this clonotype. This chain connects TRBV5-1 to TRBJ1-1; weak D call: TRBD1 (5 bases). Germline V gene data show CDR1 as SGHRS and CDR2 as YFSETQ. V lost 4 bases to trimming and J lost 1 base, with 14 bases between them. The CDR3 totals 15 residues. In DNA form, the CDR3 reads TGCGCCAGCAGCGTTCGAAGGGGTTCGAACACTGAAGCTTTCTTT. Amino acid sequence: CASSVRRGSNTEAFF.

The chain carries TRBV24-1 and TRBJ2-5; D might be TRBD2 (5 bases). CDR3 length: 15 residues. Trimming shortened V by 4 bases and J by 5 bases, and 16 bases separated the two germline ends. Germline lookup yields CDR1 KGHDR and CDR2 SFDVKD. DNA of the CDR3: TGTGCCACCAGTGACGTGAGGCTAGCTGGGGAGACCCAGTACTTC. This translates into CATSDVRLAGETQYF.

CDR3 amino acids: CASSESTVRAFF. CDR3 in DNA: TGTGCCAGCAGTGAAAGTACAGTCCGAGCTTTCTTT. The J gene is TRBJ1-1, the V gene TRBV2; D unresolved. The CDR3 length is 12 residues. Trimming took 2 bases from V and 10 from J, leaving 11 bases between them. Germline V gene data show CDR1 as SNHLY and CDR2 as FYNNEI.

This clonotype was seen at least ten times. CDR3 sequence (DNA): TGTGCCACCAGTGATGAGGGTTTGAAGGGCTACACCTTC. Translated: CATSDEGLKGYTF. V is TRBV24-1 and J is TRBJ1-2; D remains unclear. The CDR3 contains 13 residues. CDR1 is KGHDR and CDR2 is SFDVKD in the germline V gene. V was shortened by 3 bases and J by 8 bases, with 12 bases between the two germline ends.